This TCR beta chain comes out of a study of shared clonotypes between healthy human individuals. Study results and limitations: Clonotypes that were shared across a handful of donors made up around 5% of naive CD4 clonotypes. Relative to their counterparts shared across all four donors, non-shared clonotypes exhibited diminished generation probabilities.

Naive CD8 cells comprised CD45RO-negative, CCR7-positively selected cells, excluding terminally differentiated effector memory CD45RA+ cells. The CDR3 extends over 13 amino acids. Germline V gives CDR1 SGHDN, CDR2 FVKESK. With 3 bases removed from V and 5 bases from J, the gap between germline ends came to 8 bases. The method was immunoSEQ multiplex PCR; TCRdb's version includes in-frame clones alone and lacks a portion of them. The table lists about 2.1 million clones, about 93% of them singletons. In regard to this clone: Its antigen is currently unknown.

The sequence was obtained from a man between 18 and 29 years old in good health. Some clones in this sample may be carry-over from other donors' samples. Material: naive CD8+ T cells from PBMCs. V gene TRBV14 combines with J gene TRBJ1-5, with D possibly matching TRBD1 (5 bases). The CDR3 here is CASSQGVHQPQHF. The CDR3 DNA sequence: TGTGCCAGCAGCCAGGGGGTACATCAGCCCCAGCATTTT.